This T cell receptor (beta chain) was documented in a study of identical twins (dated by TCRdb to 2016 to 2017). Notes on the research overall: The study deep-sequenced TCR alpha and beta repertoires from monozygotic twins, unrelated adults of various ages and cord blood to test whether fetal clonotypes persist. Replicate twin experiments were performed at different times using different library preparation protocols to rule out contamination.

The library was made by 5' RACE. Sequencing instrument: Illumina HiSeq 2000. A universal primer binding site was added through template switching, and the final cDNA carried a unique molecular identifier so that TCR cDNA molecules could be counted accurately. First-strand cDNA for TCR alpha and beta chains was synthesized from specific primers in the conserved constant-segment region. To control for contamination, every cDNA library carried two barcodes: a SMART-Mk sample barcode plus Illumina barcodes. TruSeq adapter sequences and Illumina sample barcodes were added in two successive PCR steps. TCR alpha and beta cDNA libraries were sequenced on the Illumina HiSeq platform with custom primers. In the paper's pipeline: MiGEC was used to process raw reads and extract unique molecular identifiers, and MiXCR was used to find CDR3 positions. For each individual, recombination models were inferred using an EM algorithm with the repgenHMM and IGoR tools. The analysis of shared clonotypes was done with the tcR package in R, with sharing normalized by the product of cloneset sizes. To study raw recombination without the effects of thymic and clonal selection, out-of-frame nonproductive sequences were analyzed. The public sequencing data were trimmed at Q25 with fastp and processed into clonotypes with MiXCR by TCRdb, which kept only in-frame beta chains. Duplicate CDR3 protein sequences are folded into a single record with the most common DNA and genes. Here the V and J calls rest on TCRdb's processing, not on the authors' analysis. In all, the sample holds over 550,000 distinct CDR3 sequences, and 7.1% of those were seen once. The top ten hold around 1.6% of the sample.

What the study reported, not specific to this receptor: Compared with coincidental sharing between unrelated individuals, out-of-frame TCR alpha sequences shared between twins had an excess of sequences with low generation probability. Abundant cord blood beta clonotypes carried fewer insertions; young adult naive repertoires showed a weaker similar trend, while memory repertoires showed none. In monozygotic twins, out-of-frame TCR alpha sharing was systematically underestimated by recombination models, although the models agreed with sharing between unrelated individuals. Excess twin sharing in beta out-of-frame sequences was weaker because fewer shared sequences lowered the signal-to-noise ratio. Invariant T cells such as MAIT and iNKT could partly confound zero-insertion analyses, although diverse VJ usage argued against such confounding for most clonotypes. Because the same donors could not be followed over many years, the conclusions depended on cross-sectional statistical analysis.

The sample holds a few counts of this clonotype. The antigen it binds to is not known. Base qualities are not at hand, and no much larger clone is one base apart. Every donor was a healthy Caucasian. The twin cohort consisted of three pairs of female monozygotic twins, all aged roughly 18 to 29 years. Peripheral blood mononuclear cells were used as the source from which RNA for TCR libraries was isolated. These data also formed part of another study, on yellow fever vaccine responses in identical twins. The second study also describes: According to the authors, in identical twins the way T cells responded to vaccination appeared partly convergent and partly personalized. The study precisely tracked vaccine-responding T cell clones in identical twins.

The clonotype was recovered from a young woman in good health. Input material: PBMCs.

CDR3 protein: CSASGSGIINEQFF. The nucleotides are TGCAGTGCTAGTGGTAGCGGGATTATCAATGAGCAGTTCTTC. The chain uses TRBV20-1 and TRBJ2-1; 8 of the junction bases match TRBD2. CDR1 and CDR2 are read off the germline V gene (reference sequence) as DFQATT and SNEGSKA. The V end gives up 3 bases and the J end 6 bases, leaving 7 bases in the junction not matched to a gene. The CDR3 measures 14 amino acids from cysteine to phenylalanine. Only the CDR3 DNA stays, 42 bases, in frame from base 1.